Sequencing of this T cell receptor (beta chain) was carried out in a study of shared clonotypes between healthy human individuals (dated by TCRdb to the early 2020s). Background for the entire study: The cohort comprised a couple of women and a few men aged 18 to 49 years. To estimate repertoire size and how much clonotype sharing occurs between individuals, the study deeply sequenced the blood TCR repertoires of a handful of healthy adults. Libraries were prepared and TCR repertoires were sequenced by different laboratories using diverse techniques, in order to increase sequencing depth and limit assay-specific biases. Leukapheresis yielded between about 0.85 and 10 billion PBMCs per donor.

As for this clone: It lacks a known antigen. A junction end diverges from the germline sequence, so it may reflect a read error.

Reading from cysteine to phenylalanine, the CDR3 counts 15 amino acids. Only the CDR3 DNA is retained, 45 bases long and in frame from the first base. Taken from the germline V gene (reference sequence), the CDR1 and CDR2 loops are SSHAT and FNYEAQ. Healthy HIV-negative adults with no recently reported acute infections or vaccinations were included as donors. All donors were Caucasian adults living in Nashville, Tennessee, USA. In the unsorted samples, around 81 million PBMCs were counted, and genomic DNA was extracted using the QIAamp DNA Blood Mini kit. After blood collection by leukapheresis, PBMCs were isolated using Ficoll-Histopaque density gradient centrifugation and then cryopreserved in the vapor phase of liquid nitrogen. General study outcomes and caveats: Pairwise subsampling indicated that sequencing depth was expected to affect the degree of clonotype sharing among donors. The small number of donors limited the genetic and exposure-history diversity represented. Sampling was restricted to blood, and TCR repertoires in tissue are likely to differ from TCR repertoires in blood.

TCR CDR3 regions were amplified from genomic DNA by multiplex PCR using the deep immunoSEQ assay. Extracted genomic DNA from each cell subset was distributed evenly across all wells of several immunoSEQ 96-well plates, and each plate was treated as a replicate. For unsorted PBMC, each replicate PCR was loaded with 300 to 350 ng genomic DNA, equivalent to about 30,000 T cell genomes. Ten immunoSEQ deep assay plates were used to sequence unsorted PBMC genomic DNA. Purified libraries were measured with a Qubit 3.0 fluorometer, size-checked on a Bioanalyzer 2100, and measured again with the KAPA Library Quantification kit. Every immunoSEQ 96-well plate was sequenced on a separate single-read 150-cycle Illumina NextSeq 550 flow cell. Per the authors' processing: Because only junctional sequences without quality scores were contained in the immunoSEQ output, filtering matching that applied to full-length reads could not be performed. To assign V/J genes and CDR3, sequences were annotated using PyIR, a Python wrapper for IgBLAST v1.9, with IMGT germline references. Reads with weak V/J assignments (E-value above 1e-6), missing CDR3, stop codons, out-of-frame junctions, or ambiguous translated residues were removed. V3J clonotypes were defined by identical inferred V gene, J gene, and CDR3 amino acid sequence. To compute the percentage overlap between repertoires, the number of shared unique clonotypes was divided by the size of the smaller repertoire. RTK rarefaction, the Chao1 estimator, and Recon v2.1 estimates of unobserved clonotypes were used to assess repertoire richness. The clones in this table, taken by TCRdb from immuneACCESS, are in-frame only. Not every clone is retained; where verified, under half of the shortfall comes from an unresolved V gene, and the cause of the rest is unknown. The D gene and trimming were derived from the DNA, and the V and J assignments and clone size from that table. The table for this sample lists under 600,000 clones; roughly 79% of them were counted only once. The top ten hold 9.5% to 15% of the sample.

The chain joins TRBV7-7 to TRBJ2-2, with the D gene not confidently named. This sequence was found in a woman in her 40s in good health. Some clones in this sample may be carry-over from other donors' samples. Sequencing was carried out using PBMCs. The DNA sequence follows: TGTGCTAGCAGCTTAGAAGGAGTCTTAGCCGGGGAGCTGTTTTTT. This translates into CASSLEGVLAGELFF.